These 19 T cell receptor beta chains share one sample of origin, sequenced in a study of control samples from healthy donors and cancer patients. Profiled with immunoSEQ multiplex PCR; TCRdb holds only in-frame clones, not every one. The repertoire holds about 120,000 clones, approximately 87% seen once, with about 12% in the top ten. Sequencing input: blood. The origin of the receptors is a man aged 30-40 years in good health.

This chain links TRBV27 with TRBJ2-2; D call uncertain. V lost 1 base to trimming and J lost 1 base, with 7 bases between them. The CDR3 runs 15 residues. Germline lookup yields CDR1 MNHEY and CDR2 SMNVEV (reference sequence). For the CDR3, the DNA is TGTGCCAGCAGTTTATATTCAGGGAACACCGGGGAGCTGTTTTTT. Encoded protein: CASSLYSGNTGELFF.

This chain joins TRBV3-1 (or the pseudogene TRBV3-2) and TRBJ1-6; D ambiguous. This CDR3 region has 14 residues. Germline CDR1 LGHDT, CDR2 YNNKEL (reference sequence). Trimming removed 0 bases at V and 9 bases at J, with 9 bases between. CDR3 sequence (DNA): TGTGCCAGCAGCCAAGAGGGTTCAGTTTCACCCCTCCACTTT. This encodes CASSQEGSVSPLHF.

CDR3 amino acids: CATSPLIGKGSTDTQYF. The CDR3 region has the DNA TGTGCCACCAGTCCCTTGATAGGAAAGGGGAGCACAGATACGCAGTATTTT. J is TRBJ2-3 and V is TRBV24-1; a possible D gene is TRBD1 (5 bases). The CDR3 is made up of 17 amino acids. The germline V gene has CDR1 KGHDR and CDR2 SFDVKD. Trimming left V 6 bases short and J 0 bases short, with 18 bases between.

The CDR3 DNA is TGCAGCGTTGAAGAGAAGGGGGTGGTAGGCGAGCAGTACTTC. This codes for CSVEEKGVVGEQYF. This chain uses TRBV29-1 with TRBJ2-7; D is perhaps TRBD1 (6 bases). Trimming left V 0 bases short and J 6 bases short, with 15 bases between. CDR3 size: 14 residues. Germline CDR1 SQVTM, CDR2 ANQGSEA.

The J gene is TRBJ1-4, the V gene TRBV10-3; TRBD1 aligns across 9 bases. The germline gives CDR1 ENHRY, CDR2 SYGVKD. V shed 10 bases, J shed 5 bases, and the junction held 5 bases outside the gene matches. This CDR3 comprises 13 residues. The CDR3 loop is CATAGTGNEKLFF. DNA of the CDR3: TGTGCCACTGCCGGGACAGGGAATGAAAAACTGTTTTTT.

CDR3 coding DNA: TGTGCCATCAGGGGTTTATTACGGCCGGCCTCTGGAAACACCATATATTTT. Translation gives CAIRGLLRPASGNTIYF. V is TRBV10-3 and J is TRBJ1-3; unclear D gene. There are 17 residues in the CDR3. V shed 6 bases and J shed 0 bases, with 18 bases lying between them. Germline assignment: CDR1 ENHRY and CDR2 SYGVKD.

This clone was counted a single time. The chain couples TRBV7-8 to TRBJ2-6; D unclear. The V gene's germline CDR1 is SGHVS and CDR2 FQNEAQ. This CDR3 has 13 residues. The ends were cut back, 4 bases at V and 3 bases at J, with 4 bases in the middle. Here the CDR3 reads CASSSNGANVLTF. The CDR3, as DNA: TGTGCCAGCAGCTCCAATGGGGCCAACGTCCTGACTTTC.

This rearrangement joins TRBV19 to TRBJ2-3; the match to TRBD2 covers 7 bases. The CDR3 sequence is 15 residues long. Germline lookup yields CDR1 LNHDA and CDR2 SQIVND (reference sequence). Unmatched junction bases numbered 3, after V lost 3 bases and J lost 0 bases. CDR3 amino acids: CASSITGGSTDTQYF. The CDR3 bases are TGTGCCAGTAGTATTACCGGGGGGAGCACAGATACGCAGTATTTT.

The chain carries TRBV30 and TRBJ1-5; D ambiguous. This CDR3 spans 12 amino acids. CDR1 and CDR2 from the germline V gene are GTSNPN and SVGIG (reference sequence). The V gene lost 0 bases and the J gene lost 9 bases, with 9 bases spanning the gap. CDR3 sequence (DNA): TGTGCCTGGAGTGTCACCTCTGGGCCCCAGCATTTT. Protein sequence: CAWSVTSGPQHF.

V usage is TRBV30 and J usage is TRBJ2-3, with 7 bases fitting TRBD1. The junction had 4 bases not matched to a gene; V was cut back by 4 bases and J by 0 bases. The CDR3 extends over 14 amino acids. CDR1 GTSNPN and CDR2 SVGIG come from the germline V gene (reference sequence). CDR3 sequence reads: CAWTAQGSTDTQYF. The CDR3 coding sequence is TGTGCCTGGACGGCACAGGGGAGCACAGATACGCAGTATTTT.

The chain joins TRBV19 to TRBJ2-5; maybe TRBD1 (6 bases). This CDR3 contains 12 residues. V was trimmed by 6 bases and J by 5 bases, leaving 10 bases between them. Germline assignment: CDR1 LNHDA and CDR2 SQIVND (reference sequence). CDR3 sequence (DNA): TGTGCCAGTAGGCAGGGGCGGGAGACCCAGTACTTC. Amino acid sequence: CASRQGRETQYF.

V and J are TRBV5-5 and TRBJ1-2; no clear D. The CDR3 covers 14 residues. V shed 1 base and J shed 0 bases, with 7 bases lying between them. From germline, CDR1 is SGHKS and CDR2 YYEKEE (reference sequence). Here the CDR3 reads CASSLRSTNYGYTF. DNA of the CDR3: TGTGCCAGCAGCTTGAGGTCTACTAACTATGGCTACACCTTC.

This clone was seen only once. The chain is built from TRBV30 and TRBJ2-2; weak D call: TRBD2 (5 bases). This CDR3 region has 17 residues. Trimming took off 0 bases at V and 0 bases at J, with 14 bases between the two ends. The germline V gene encodes CDR1 GTSNPN and CDR2 SVGIG (reference sequence). Here the CDR3 DNA reads TGTGCCTGGAGTGTACTCGGAGGTCACGCGAACACCGGGGAGCTGTTTTTT. This encodes CAWSVLGGHANTGELFF.

The V gene is TRBV6-6, the J gene TRBJ2-1; D is unclear. This CDR3 region has 15 residues. Germline CDR1 and CDR2: MNHNY and SVGAGI (reference sequence). Trimming pared 2 bases from V and 3 bases from J, leaving 11 bases between. The CDR3 DNA reads TGTGCCAGCAGTTACGAAGGGATCTTCTACAATGAGCAGTTCTTC. Encoded protein: CASSYEGIFYNEQFF.

This chain joins TRBV11-3 and TRBJ2-1; 7 nucleotides match TRBD2. The CDR3 runs to 17 residues. The germline CDR1 and CDR2 sequences are SGHNT and YENEEA. J was trimmed by 0 bases and V by 2 bases; bases with no gene match: 7. CDR3 DNA: TGTGCCAGCAGCTTACCCAAACGGGGGGTCTCCTACAATGAGCAGTTCTTC. As protein: CASSLPKRGVSYNEQFF.

V usage is TRBV11-3 and J usage is TRBJ1-1, with 8 bases lining up with TRBD1. The germline gives CDR1 SGHNT, CDR2 YENEEA. The CDR3 sequence is 16 residues long. J gave up 0 bases and V 2 bases, and 5 bases lay outside the gene matches. Written as DNA, the CDR3 is TGTGCCAGCAGCTTAAGGACAGGGTTCGTGAACACTGAAGCTTTCTTT. This translates into CASSLRTGFVNTEAFF.

This CDR3 is CASSFFSQGNTGELFF. The CDR3 DNA sequence: TGTGCCAGCAGTTTTTTTTCCCAGGGGAACACCGGGGAGCTGTTTTTT. The V and J genes are TRBV6-5 and TRBJ2-2; D perhaps matches TRBD1 (5 bases). Deletions cut 4 bases from V and 1 base from J, with 13 bases between. Germline CDR1 and CDR2: MNHEY and SVGAGI. The CDR3 length is 16 residues.

J is TRBJ2-2 and V is TRBV11-3; D might be TRBD1 (7 bases). CDR3 length: 17 residues. The V and J ends lost 1 base and 2 bases respectively, with 14 bases between them. Germline V gives CDR1 SGHNT, CDR2 YENEEA. The CDR3 is CASSLVGGTDNTGELFF. CDR3 nucleotides: TGTGCCAGCAGCTTAGTTGGCGGGACAGATAACACCGGGGAGCTGTTTTTT.

In DNA form, the CDR3 reads TGTGCCTGCAGGGAAGAAAACAATGAGCAGTTCTTC. Protein product: CACREENNEQFF. This chain links TRBV10-3 with TRBJ2-1, with a tentative D call TRBD1 (5 bases). V gave up 11 bases and J gave up 5 bases, with 13 bases separating them. The germline V gene encodes CDR1 ENHRY and CDR2 SYGVKD. The CDR3 totals 12 residues.